The 31 T cell receptor beta chains below all came from one sample that was sequenced in a study of blood T cell repertoires in COVID-19. Here immunoSEQ multiplex PCR was the method, and the copy in TCRdb shows in-frame clones only, minus some. Among about 220,000 clones, around 87% were seen once, and the ten largest hold about 3.5%. The sequencing input was PBMCs or T cells enriched from blood (not recorded which). These receptors all come from a woman between 18 and 30 years old in a cohort exposed to, infected with or recovered from COVID-19 (not recorded which).

The rearrangement links TRBV28 to TRBJ1-1, with D unresolved. This CDR3 has 14 residues. V dropped 6 bases and J dropped 5 bases, with 16 bases sitting between them. From germline, CDR1 is MDHEN and CDR2 SYDVKM. The CDR3 DNA sequence: TGTGCCAGCAGACCCGCGATTGGAGGTACTGAAGCTTTCTTT. As protein: CASRPAIGGTEAFF.

The V and J genes are TRBV28 and TRBJ1-1; D gene ambiguous. CDR1 is MDHEN, CDR2 SYDVKM, per germline. Trimming removed 3 bases from V and 0 bases from J, with 8 bases in between. The CDR3 consists of 14 residues. The CDR3 loop is CASSLPGMNTEAFF. In nucleotides, the CDR3 is TGTGCCAGCAGTTTGCCCGGGATGAACACTGAAGCTTTCTTT. The whole variable domain, remainder taken from reference TRBV28 and TRBJ1-1, is DVKVTQSSRYLVKRTGEKVFLECVQDMDHENMFWYRQDPGLGLRLIYFSYDVKMKEKGDIPEGYSVSREKKERFSLILESASTNQTSMYLCASSLPGMNTEAFFGQGTRLTVV.

The rearrangement uses TRBV20-1 and TRBJ1-3; D is undetermined. The V and J ends lost 3 bases and 0 bases respectively, with 6 bases between them. In germline, CDR1 is DFQATT, CDR2 SNEGSKA (reference sequence). The CDR3 covers 13 residues. The CDR3 sequence is CSASQNSGNTIYF. CDR3 DNA sequence: TGCAGTGCTAGTCAGAACTCTGGAAACACCATATATTTT.

The rearrangement joins TRBV2 to TRBJ1-2; TRBD1 agrees at 7 bases. CDR1 and CDR2 from the germline V gene are SNHLY and FYNNEI. This CDR3 spans 17 amino acids. The V gene end was trimmed by 6 bases and the J gene end by 0 bases; junction bases not matched to a gene: 13. The CDR3 reads CASRRTPGTEANYGYTF. DNA for the CDR3: TGTGCCAGCAGGCGAACGCCTGGGACAGAAGCTAACTATGGCTACACCTTC.

V is TRBV7-2 and J is TRBJ2-7; TRBD2 aligns across 15 bases. Germline CDR1 SGHTA, CDR2 FQGNSA. V shed 5 bases and J 7 bases; nucleotides not matched to a gene: 0. This CDR3 contains 13 residues. The chain's CDR3 is CASSGLAGGEQYF. The CDR3 nucleotides are TGTGCCAGCAGCGGACTAGCGGGAGGGGAGCAGTACTTC.

This clone came up a few times. The V gene is TRBV5-1, the J gene TRBJ2-2, with 10 positions matching TRBD2. Germline CDR1 and CDR2: SGHRS and YFSETQ. This CDR3 region has 18 residues. V gave up 4 bases and J gave up 1 base; unmatched junction bases: 10. CDR3 DNA: TGCGCCAGCAGCAGACATCTAGCGGGAGTCCTGAACACCGGGGAGCTGTTTTTT. Protein sequence: CASSRHLAGVLNTGELFF.

The gene calls are TRBV21-1 and TRBJ1-4; the table gives TRBD1 as D, unverified against the DNA. TRBV21-1 is annotated as a pseudogene. The CDR3 is 15 amino acids. CDR3: CASSSTQGQWEKLFF. DNA for the CDR3: TGTGCCAGCAGCTCGACACAGGGACAGTGGGAAAAACTGTTTTTT.

The chain uses TRBV7-2 and TRBJ1-5; D is possibly TRBD1 (5 bases). V was trimmed by 1 base and J by 5 bases, leaving 12 bases between them. The CDR3 length is 15 residues. Germline CDR1 and CDR2: SGHTA and FQGNSA. CDR3 DNA sequence: TGTGCCAGCAGCTTAGAGGGGACTTATTATCAGCCCCAGCATTTT. The encoded protein is CASSLEGTYYQPQHF.

This chain uses TRBV5-1 with TRBJ1-1; the D gene is possibly TRBD1 (6 bases). CDR1 and CDR2 from the germline V gene are SGHRS and YFSETQ. The CDR3 totals 15 residues. Trimming took off 2 bases at V and 4 bases at J, with 15 bases between the two ends. CDR3 residues: CASSFAGERGTEAFF. The CDR3 region has the DNA TGCGCCAGCAGCTTTGCAGGGGAAAGGGGCACTGAAGCTTTCTTT.

V and J are TRBV7-2 and TRBJ1-5; D might be TRBD1 (6 bases). Trimming removed 1 base at V and 11 bases at J, with 21 bases between. Germline CDR1 is SGHTA and CDR2 is FQGNSA. The CDR3 has 16 residues. The CDR3 here is CASSLGSGAGERTQHF. As DNA, the CDR3 is TGTGCCAGCAGCTTAGGTAGTGGCGCAGGGGAAAGGACCCAGCATTTT. The full variable domain, rest sourced from reference TRBV7-2 and TRBJ1-5, is GAGVSQSPSNKVTEKGKDVELRCDPISGHTALYWYRQSLGQGLEFLIYFQGNSAPDKSGLPSDRFSAERTGGSVSTLTIQRTQQEDSAVYLCASSLGSGAGERTQHFGDGTRLSIL.

This sequence joins TRBV10-3 and TRBJ1-2; 8 bases fit TRBD1. Germline loops: CDR1 ENHRY, CDR2 SYGVKD. The V gene end was trimmed by 4 bases and the J gene end by 2 bases; junction bases not matched to a gene: 9. The CDR3 is 16 residues long. Here the CDR3 reads CAISVGAGGSNYGYTF. The CDR3 DNA reads as TGTGCCATCAGTGTAGGGGCAGGGGGCTCAAACTATGGCTACACCTTC.

This chain connects TRBV12-5 to TRBJ1-5; TRBD1 is a possible D gene (5 bases). V lost 2 bases and J lost 3, with 17 bases in between. The length of the CDR3 is 17 residues. Per the germline V gene, CDR1 is LGHNT and CDR2 is FRNRAP. This CDR3 is CASGLHAGVPVNQPQHF. The DNA for the CDR3 is TGTGCTAGTGGTTTGCACGCGGGGGTCCCCGTCAATCAGCCCCAGCATTTT.

The genes are TRBV5-5 and TRBJ2-6; TRBD1 agrees at 8 bases. The V gene's germline CDR1 is SGHKS and CDR2 YYEKEE (reference sequence). V lost 0 bases, J lost 4 bases, and 6 bases stayed unmatched. This CDR3 is 17 amino acids long. The CDR3 sequence is CASSLVQGAVGANVLTF. For the CDR3, the DNA is TGTGCCAGCAGCTTGGTCCAGGGGGCGGTAGGGGCCAACGTCCTGACTTTC.

V usage is TRBV27 and J usage is TRBJ1-3, with no clear D. With 6 bases removed from V and 0 bases from J, the gap between germline ends came to 21 bases. The CDR3 extends over 18 amino acids. Looked up from germline, CDR1 is MNHEY and CDR2 is SMNVEV (reference sequence). The chain's CDR3 is CASRPLYIEANSGNTIYF. CDR3 coding DNA: TGTGCCAGCAGGCCTTTGTACATCGAGGCCAACTCTGGAAACACCATATATTTT.

The J gene is TRBJ2-7, the V gene TRBV19; 10 nucleotides match TRBD2. The CDR3 is made up of 17 amino acids. Germline V CDR1 and CDR2: LNHDA, SQIVND (reference sequence). Losses at the gene ends were 3 bases for V and 3 bases for J; bases not matched to a gene: 11. The DNA of the CDR3 is TGTGCCAGTAGTATGGGGCTAGCGGGAGAACCTTACTACGAGCAGTACTTC. It yields the protein CASSMGLAGEPYYEQYF.

This clone turned up a few times. Here the CDR3 reads CASSLPGELRDNSPLHF. As DNA, the CDR3 is TGTGCCAGCAGCCTTCCAGGGGAATTACGGGATAATTCACCCCTCCACTTT. This sequence joins TRBV3-1 (or the pseudogene TRBV3-2) and TRBJ1-6, with D perhaps TRBD1 (6 bases). Between the trimmed V and J ends, which lost 4 bases and 5 bases, there was a span of 18 bases. The germline V gene encodes CDR1 LGHDT and CDR2 YNNKEL (reference sequence). The CDR3 spans 17 residues.

The table lists this clone with a count of one. The chain combines TRBV18 with TRBJ2-5; tentative D call: TRBD1 (7 bases). This CDR3 has 15 residues. V was cut by 2 bases and J by 4 bases, with 14 bases left in between. Looked up from germline, CDR1 is KGHSH and CDR2 is LQKENI. CDR3 amino acids: CASSPGPGGRETQYF. In nucleotides, the CDR3 is TGTGCCAGCTCACCAGGTCCAGGGGGGAGAGAGACCCAGTACTTC.

The rearrangement uses TRBV19 and TRBJ1-1, with D possibly matching TRBD1 (5 bases). The germline V and J ends were trimmed by 5 bases and 5 bases, with 18 bases remaining between them. Germline V CDR1 and CDR2: LNHDA, SQIVND (reference sequence). CDR3 length: 15 residues. The CDR3 nucleotides read TGTGCCAGTAGTCCCTTGGGGGGTGCCACGACTGAAGCTTTCTTT. Translated: CASSPLGGATTEAFF. The full variable domain, in which reference TRBV19 and TRBJ1-1 provide the parts outside the CDR3, is DGGITQSPKYLFRKEGQNVTLSCEQNLNHDAMYWYRQDPGQGLRLIYYSQIVNDFQKGDIAEGYSVSREKKESFPLTVTSAQKNPTAFYLCASSPLGGATTEAFFGQGTRLTVV.

The chain is built from TRBV3-1 (or the pseudogene TRBV3-2) and TRBJ2-1, with 13 nucleotides matching TRBD2. The CDR3 length is 15 residues. Trimming at V came to 4 bases and at J to 8 bases, leaving 5 bases not matched to a gene. Germline V CDR1 and CDR2: LGHDT, YNNKEL (reference sequence). CDR3 in amino acids: CASSPPGLAGHEQFF. CDR3 coding DNA: TGTGCCAGCAGCCCACCGGGACTAGCGGGACATGAGCAGTTCTTC.

The count of this clone is one. This sequence joins TRBV11-2 and TRBJ1-6, with 9 bases fitting TRBD1. This CDR3 is 17 amino acids long. CDR1 and CDR2 from the germline V gene are SGHAT and FQNNGV. The V and J ends lost 5 bases and 8 bases, in that order; junction bases with no gene match: 13. The CDR3 DNA reads as TGTGCCAGCAGCCAGTCGCGTGCCGGGACAGGGTATTCACCCCTCCACTTT. This gives the protein CASSQSRAGTGYSPLHF.

The chain joins TRBV5-4 to TRBJ2-7; the D gene is possibly TRBD2 (6 bases). Germline V gives CDR1 SGHNT, CDR2 YYREEE (reference sequence). This CDR3 comprises 14 residues. The V gene lost 0 bases and the J gene lost 5 bases, with 12 bases spanning the gap. CDR3 protein: CASSLGGGGHEQYF. CDR3 DNA sequence: TGTGCCAGCAGCTTGGGGGGAGGCGGGCACGAGCAGTACTTC.

The rearrangement uses TRBV24-1 and TRBJ2-3; 12 bases are a match to TRBD2. J was trimmed by 4 bases and V by 4 bases; bases with no gene match: 8. This CDR3 region has 17 residues. Germline values: CDR1 KGHDR, CDR2 SFDVKD. The CDR3 here is CATSDPIRLAGADTQYF. CDR3 nucleotides: TGTGCCACCAGTGACCCAATTAGACTAGCGGGGGCAGATACGCAGTATTTT.

The V gene is TRBV15, the J gene TRBJ1-2; a possible D gene is TRBD1 (6 bases). Germline CDR1 LNHNV, CDR2 YYDKDF (reference sequence). The CDR3 is made up of 13 amino acids. V lost 5 bases and J 4 bases, leaving 11 bases between the germline ends. In nucleotides, the CDR3 is TGTGCCACCAGCCAGGACAGTCCCTATGGCTACACCTTC. Protein product: CATSQDSPYGYTF.

The V call is TRBV7-2, the J call TRBJ2-3; TRBD2 agrees at 12 bases. The CDR3 sequence is 16 residues long. After removal of 4 bases from V and 5 bases from J, the junction contained 7 bases not matched to a gene. CDR1 is SGHTA and CDR2 is FQGNSA in the germline V gene. As DNA, the CDR3 is TGTGCCAGCAGCTCAAGACTAGCGGGGGCATTAGATACGCAGTATTTT. Protein product: CASSSRLAGALDTQYF.

V usage is TRBV28 and J usage is TRBJ2-3; 12 bases align to TRBD2. The CDR3 extends over 16 amino acids. CDR1 MDHEN and CDR2 SYDVKM come from the germline V gene. Losses at the gene ends were 5 bases for V and 6 bases for J; bases not matched to a gene: 9. The CDR3 is CASSPSLAGGPDTQYF. CDR3 DNA sequence: TGTGCCAGCAGTCCTTCACTAGCGGGGGGCCCTGATACGCAGTATTTT.

The chain combines TRBV20-1 with TRBJ2-5, with D uncertain. V lost 2 bases to trimming and J lost 4 bases, with 5 bases between them. Germline values: CDR1 DFQATT, CDR2 SNEGSKA (reference sequence). The CDR3 totals 11 residues. DNA of the CDR3: TGCAGTGCTAGATCCCTAGAGACCCAGTACTTC. Protein sequence: CSARSLETQYF.

J is TRBJ2-7 and V is TRBV7-6; D gene unclear. The germline V and J ends were trimmed by 5 bases and 0 bases, with 8 bases remaining between them. Germline CDR1 and CDR2: SGHVS and FNYEAQ. The CDR3 extends over 13 amino acids. DNA of the CDR3: TGTGCCAGCAGCGCACCGGGCTCCTACGAGCAGTACTTC. Translating gives CASSAPGSYEQYF.

The DNA for the CDR3 is TGTGCCAGCAGCCTACTGGCTAGCGGGGGGGATACGCAGTATTTT. Translation gives CASSLLASGGDTQYF. The V call is TRBV6-5, the J call TRBJ2-3, with TRBD2 identical over 11 bases. The V gene's germline CDR1 is MNHEY and CDR2 SVGAGI. The CDR3 totals 15 residues. The junction had 8 bases not matched to a gene; V was cut back by 6 bases and J by 6 bases.

This chain links TRBV10-3 with TRBJ2-5, with 16 bases aligning to TRBD2. Germline trimming cut 0 bases from V and 6 bases from J; bases unmatched to any gene: 7. Germline V gene data show CDR1 as ENHRY and CDR2 as SYGVKD. The CDR3 extends over 18 amino acids. The chain's CDR3 is CAISESQGLAGGAQTQYF. As DNA, the CDR3 is TGTGCCATCAGTGAGTCACAGGGACTAGCGGGAGGGGCCCAGACCCAGTACTTC.

The chain joins TRBV9 to TRBJ1-2; possibly TRBD1 for D (6 bases). The CDR3 is made up of 15 amino acids. Per germline, CDR1 SGDLS and CDR2 YYNGEE. Trimming took 4 bases from V and 6 from J, leaving 19 bases between them. The CDR3 here is CASSLSRGSGDGYTF. The CDR3 bases are TGTGCCAGCAGCCTCAGCAGGGGCTCTGGCGATGGCTACACCTTC.

This chain links TRBV4-1 with TRBJ1-6, with 7 bases lining up with TRBD1. This CDR3 region has 18 residues. V lost 0 bases and J lost 9; bases outside the gene matches: 14. Germline V lookup: CDR1 MGHRA, CDR2 YSYEKL. CDR3 nucleotide sequence: TGCGCCAGCAGCCAAGATTCGACCTCAGGACAGGCCGGTTCACCCCTCCACTTT. Its protein product is CASSQDSTSGQAGSPLHF.